The T cell receptor (beta chain) described here comes from a study of blood T cell repertoires in COVID-19. For the study at large: Specimens from acute and convalescent COVID-19 originated in the United States, Italy and Spain. PBMCs, B-cell-depleted T cells, or T cells were the source of the cDNA or gDNA that made up the material.

The junction had 9 bases not matched to a gene; V was cut back by 10 bases and J by 8 bases. Germline-derived CDR1 and CDR2 are MNHEY and SVGAGI. The CDR3 runs 12 residues. Authors' analysis steps: Cell counts per sample came from amplifying reference gene primers. Sequenced by immunoSEQ multiplex PCR; TCRdb stores in-frame clones only, minus some. V, J and clone size were drawn from that table, and D and trimming were deduced from the DNA. The repertoire holds 150,000 to 200,000 clones, with 75% to 90% as singletons. This sequence joins TRBV6-5 and TRBJ1-2; 8 bases agree with TRBD1. This receptor was identified in a man aged 65 to 85 with active or convalescent COVID-19. Input material: peripheral blood. The CDR3 loop is CAIKTGVSGYTF. In DNA, the CDR3 is TGTGCCATCAAGACAGGGGTGAGCGGCTACACCTTC.